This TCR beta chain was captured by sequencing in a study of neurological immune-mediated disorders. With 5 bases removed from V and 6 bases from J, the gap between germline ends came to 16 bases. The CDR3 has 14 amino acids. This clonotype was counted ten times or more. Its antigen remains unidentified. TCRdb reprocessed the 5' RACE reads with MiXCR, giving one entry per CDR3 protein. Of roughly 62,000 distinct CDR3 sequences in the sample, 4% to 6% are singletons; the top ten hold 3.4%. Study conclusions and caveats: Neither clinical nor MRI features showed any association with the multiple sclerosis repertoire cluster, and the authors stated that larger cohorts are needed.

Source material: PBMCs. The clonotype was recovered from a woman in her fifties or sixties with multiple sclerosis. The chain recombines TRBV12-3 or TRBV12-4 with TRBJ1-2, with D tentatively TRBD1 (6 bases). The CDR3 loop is CASSPVGGANGYTF. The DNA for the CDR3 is TGTGCCAGCAGTCCGGTTGGGGGGGCGAATGGCTACACCTTC.